A single sample is the source of the 26 T cell receptor beta chains below, sequenced in a study of response to subunit inactivated influenza vaccine. TCRdb re-called the RT-PCR reads with MiXCR, one entry per CDR3 protein. The table shows about 300,000 distinct CDR3 sequences, with about a fifth occurring only once. Source: PBMCs from blood, taken less than 22 months after vaccination. These receptors were obtained from a man aged 45-69 years who received an inactivated influenza vaccine.

This clonotype was seen more than once but under ten times. V is TRBV18 and J is TRBJ2-1, with D possibly TRBD2 on 5 matching bases. V was pared by 3 bases and J by 7 bases, with 10 bases between. The germline CDR1 and CDR2 sequences are KGHSH and LQKENI. This CDR3 contains 13 residues. The CDR3 loop reads CASSPRVRNEQFF. The CDR3, as DNA: TGTGCCAGCTCACCGAGGGTTCGAAATGAGCAGTTCTTC.

The genes are TRBV12-3 or TRBV12-4 and TRBJ2-7; D gene unclear. CDR3 length: 14 residues. With 3 bases removed from V and 0 bases from J, the gap between germline ends came to 9 bases. The CDR3 DNA is TGTGCCAGCAGTTTCGGACGGAGCTCCTACGAGCAGTACTTC. Its translation is CASSFGRSSYEQYF.

This clonotype was recorded at least ten times. The chain uses TRBV20-1 and TRBJ1-2, with D possibly TRBD1 on 6 matching bases. Germline V gene lookup returns CDR1 DFQATT and CDR2 SNEGSKA (reference sequence). This CDR3 region has 13 residues. Trimming shortened V by 6 bases and J by 4 bases, and 15 bases separated the two germline ends. CDR3: CSANRERAYGYTF. The CDR3 region has the DNA TGCAGTGCAAACAGGGAACGGGCCTATGGCTACACCTTC.

This clonotype was seen a few times. The J gene is TRBJ2-3, the V gene TRBV9; 9 nucleotides agree with TRBD2. Germline V gene data show CDR1 as SGDLS and CDR2 as YYNGEE. The CDR3 is 18 residues long. The J segment lost 2 bases and the V segment lost 0 bases, leaving 10 bases of the junction unmatched. The CDR3 region has the DNA TGTGCCAGCAGCGTAGCTAGCGGGAATATTTTTTTCACAGATACGCAGTATTTT. Protein: CASSVASGNIFFTDTQYF. The full variable domain, with the rest looked up from reference TRBV9 and TRBJ2-3, is DSGVTQTPKHLITATGQRVTLRCSPRSGDLSVYWYQQSLDQGLQFLIQYYNGEERAKGNILERFSAQQFPDLHSELNLSSLELGDSALYFCASSVASGNIFFTDTQYFGPGTRLTVL.

The chain couples TRBV18 to TRBJ2-7; D may be TRBD1 (6 bases). The V gene lost 1 base and the J gene lost 5 bases, with 12 bases spanning the gap. Germline CDR1 and CDR2: KGHSH and LQKENI. This CDR3 contains 14 residues. CDR3: CASSPLQGPHEQYF. The DNA of the CDR3 is TGTGCCAGCTCACCACTACAGGGTCCCCACGAGCAGTACTTC.

Only a few counts were recorded for this clonotype. V usage is TRBV6-5 and J usage is TRBJ1-6; D remains unclear. Between the trimmed V and J ends, which lost 4 bases and 5 bases, there was a span of 6 bases. The germline CDR1 and CDR2 sequences are MNHEY and SVGAGI. The CDR3 is 13 residues long. In DNA form, the CDR3 reads TGTGCCAGCAGTTTAGACCATAATTCACCCCTCCACTTT. Translation gives CASSLDHNSPLHF.

This clonotype has just a few counts. The chain joins TRBV28 to TRBJ2-1; D gene ambiguous. Looked up from germline, CDR1 is MDHEN and CDR2 is SYDVKM. This CDR3 has 14 residues. V dropped 7 bases and J dropped 6 bases, with 16 bases sitting between them. The CDR3: CASTPPDTPNEQFF. The CDR3 DNA follows: TGTGCCAGCACCCCCCCCGACACTCCCAATGAGCAGTTCTTC.

Only a few counts were recorded for this clonotype. The chain couples TRBV4-3 to TRBJ1-6, with D possibly matching TRBD1 (5 bases). The germline V and J ends were trimmed by 1 base and 5 bases, with 12 bases remaining between them. Per the germline V gene, CDR1 is LGHNA and CDR2 is YSLEER. The CDR3 consists of 16 residues. The CDR3 loop reads CASSQAAGVNNSPLHF. The DNA for the CDR3 is TGCGCCAGCAGCCAAGCGGCGGGGGTCAATAATTCACCCCTCCACTTT.

This clonotype occurred a few times. The V call is TRBV29-1, the J call TRBJ2-5; the D is unclear. Germline CDR1 reads SQVTM; CDR2 reads ANQGSEA. This CDR3 is 12 amino acids long. Between the trimmed V and J ends, which lost 0 bases and 3 bases, there was a span of 5 bases. DNA for the CDR3: TGCAGCGTTGAAGATCGAGAAGAGACCCAGTACTTC. Its protein is CSVEDREETQYF. Looking up the rest from reference TRBV29-1 and TRBJ2-5 gives the full variable domain: SAVISQKPSRDICQRGTSLTIQCQVDSQVTMMFWYRQQPGQSLTLIATANQGSEATYESGFVIDKFPISRPNLTFSTLTVSNMSPEDSSIYLCSVEDREETQYFGPGTRLLVL.

This clonotype was picked up many times. The gene calls are TRBV29-1 and TRBJ1-5; possibly TRBD1 for D (5 bases). With 5 bases removed from V and 0 bases from J, the gap between germline ends came to 11 bases. Germline V gives CDR1 SQVTM, CDR2 ANQGSEA. This CDR3 comprises 14 residues. Written as DNA, the CDR3 is TGCAGCGTTCAAGGACACGGTAGCAATCAGCCCCAGCATTTT. Translating gives CSVQGHGSNQPQHF.

This sequence joins TRBV6-1 and TRBJ2-1, with TRBD1 matching 8 bases. The CDR3 consists of 16 residues. V was pared by 7 bases and J by 5 bases, with 13 bases of the junction left unmatched. The germline V gene has CDR1 MNHNS and CDR2 SASEGT. CDR3 sequence: CASKKGGGQGHNEQFF. The CDR3, as DNA: TGTGCCAGCAAGAAGGGAGGAGGACAGGGCCACAATGAGCAGTTCTTC.

This clonotype has more than one count but fewer than ten. The chain uses TRBV10-3 and TRBJ2-3, with 14 bases that match TRBD2. V lost 4 bases and J lost 3; bases outside the gene matches: 0. This CDR3 is 15 amino acids long. From germline, CDR1 is ENHRY and CDR2 SYGVKD. CDR3 bases: TGTGCCATCAGTGGGACTAGCGGGAGGACAGATACGCAGTATTTT. As protein: CAISGTSGRTDTQYF.

The rearrangement uses TRBV6-1 and TRBJ2-7; a possible D gene is TRBD1 (6 bases). V was shortened by 2 bases and J by 2 bases, with 10 bases between the two germline ends. This CDR3 comprises 14 residues. Germline V gene data show CDR1 as MNHNS and CDR2 as SASEGT. The DNA of the CDR3 is TGTGCCAGCAGTGAACCGGGACACACCTACGAGCAGTACTTC. Amino acids: CASSEPGHTYEQYF.

The chain recombines TRBV28 with TRBJ1-1; TRBD1 might be the D (5 bases). The V end lost 1 base, the J end lost 1 base, and 13 bases lay between the germline ends. The CDR3 is 16 residues long. Germline CDR1 MDHEN, CDR2 SYDVKM. CDR3 in DNA: TGTGCCAGCAGTTTATCGTTGGGGCGAGGGAACACTGAAGCTTTCTTT. It specifies CASSLSLGRGNTEAFF.

The V and J genes are TRBV6-2 or TRBV6-3 and TRBJ2-3, with D possibly being TRBD2 (5 bases). The CDR3 has 15 amino acids. Germline CDR1 and CDR2: MNHEY and SVGEGT. The V and J ends lost 10 bases and 2 bases respectively, with 19 bases between them. The CDR3 bases are TGTGCCATCAAACCCTCTCGCGACTACACAGATACGCAGTATTTT. Amino acid sequence: CAIKPSRDYTDTQYF.

This chain connects TRBV4-3 to TRBJ2-2, with TRBD2 as a possible D gene (6 bases). CDR1 is LGHNA, CDR2 YSLEER, per germline. V shed 0 bases and J shed 1 base, with 12 bases lying between them. This CDR3 comprises 17 residues. The CDR3 reads CASSQDRAGLNTGELFF. The CDR3 nucleotides read TGCGCCAGCAGCCAAGATAGGGCGGGGTTGAACACCGGGGAGCTGTTTTTT.

V usage is TRBV19 and J usage is TRBJ2-2, with 9 bases that match TRBD1. The CDR3 runs to 18 residues. Germline CDR1 and CDR2: LNHDA and SQIVND (reference sequence). V shed 6 bases and J 1 base; nucleotides not matched to a gene: 12. CDR3 protein: CASSTSGQGFKNTGELFF. The DNA of the CDR3 is TGTGCCAGTAGCACCTCTGGACAGGGGTTCAAGAACACCGGGGAGCTGTTTTTT.

This clonotype was found a few times. J is TRBJ2-2 and V is TRBV28; D is unclear. V was shortened by 2 bases and J by 2 bases, with 6 bases between the two germline ends. Germline-derived CDR1 and CDR2 are MDHEN and SYDVKM. The CDR3 runs 14 residues. The CDR3 sequence: CASSLTINTGELFF. In nucleotides, the CDR3 is TGTGCCAGCAGTTTAACCATAAACACCGGGGAGCTGTTTTTT.

V and J are TRBV12-3 or TRBV12-4 and TRBJ2-2, with 7 bases that match TRBD2. The CDR3 sequence is 15 residues long. The ends lost 3 bases at V and 2 bases at J; junction bases unmatched: 3. The CDR3 loop reads CASSFPGGNTGELFF. The CDR3 region has the DNA TGTGCCAGCAGTTTCCCGGGAGGCAACACCGGGGAGCTGTTTTTT.

This clonotype was detected only a few times. The chain couples TRBV7-9 to TRBJ1-1; 10 nucleotides agree with TRBD1. The length of the CDR3 is 16 residues. V shed 5 bases and J 3 bases; nucleotides not matched to a gene: 9. From germline, CDR1 is SEHNR and CDR2 FQNEAQ (reference sequence). This CDR3 reads CASSLTGGPLDTEAFF. The CDR3 DNA reads TGTGCCAGCAGCCTGACAGGGGGCCCTTTGGACACTGAAGCTTTCTTT.

The rearrangement joins TRBV12-3 or TRBV12-4 to TRBJ2-3; 11 bases match TRBD2. The length of the CDR3 is 16 residues. The V gene end was trimmed by 3 bases and the J gene end by 4 bases; junction bases not matched to a gene: 6. CDR3 amino acids: CASSLRLAGRSDTQYF. The CDR3 nucleotides read TGTGCCAGCAGTTTGAGACTAGCGGGGAGGTCAGATACGCAGTATTTT.

The chain uses TRBV12-3 or TRBV12-4 and TRBJ1-5, with D hard to call. CDR3 length: 17 residues. V lost 2 bases and J 3 bases, leaving 17 bases between the germline ends. CDR3 sequence: CASSLKDGGRANQPQHF. CDR3 DNA sequence: TGTGCCAGCAGTTTAAAGGATGGTGGACGGGCCAATCAGCCCCAGCATTTT.

This clonotype was observed a handful of times. V gene TRBV20-1 combines with J gene TRBJ1-1; D is ambiguous. CDR3 length: 16 residues. Per germline, CDR1 DFQATT and CDR2 SNEGSKA (reference sequence). The germline V and J ends were trimmed by 1 base and 0 bases, with 15 bases remaining between them. The CDR3 here is CSARGVAAKLNTEAFF. In nucleotides, the CDR3 is TGCAGTGCTAGAGGAGTTGCAGCTAAATTGAACACTGAAGCTTTCTTT.

This clonotype occurred many times. The chain combines TRBV20-1 with TRBJ1-1; D not certain. CDR1 and CDR2 (germline): DFQATT, SNEGSKA (reference sequence). This CDR3 comprises 11 residues. Trimming stripped 5 bases from V and 1 base from J, with 5 bases between. CDR3 protein: CSAAPNTEAFF. As DNA, the CDR3 is TGCAGTGCTGCCCCGAACACTGAAGCTTTCTTT.

This clonotype was observed a few times. The V gene is TRBV5-1, the J gene TRBJ2-3, with TRBD2 matching over 13 bases. The CDR3 runs 16 residues. Germline V gene lookup returns CDR1 SGHRS and CDR2 YFSETQ. Germline trimming cut 4 bases from V and 4 bases from J; bases unmatched to any gene: 6. The CDR3 spells CASSLRLAGGPDTQYF. CDR3 DNA: TGCGCCAGCAGCCTACGACTAGCGGGAGGCCCAGATACGCAGTATTTT. Based on the CDR3 plus reference TRBV5-1 and TRBJ2-3, the full variable domain is KAGVTQTPRYLIKTRGQQVTLSCSPISGHRSVSWYQQTPGQGLQFLFEYFSETQRNKGNFPGRFSGRQFSNSRSEMNVSTLELGDSALYLCASSLRLAGGPDTQYFGPGTRLTVL.

The V gene is TRBV10-3, the J gene TRBJ1-6; a weak D match, TRBD1 (5 bases). Germline values: CDR1 ENHRY, CDR2 SYGVKD. CDR3 length: 16 amino acids. Trimming took 3 bases from V and 7 from J, leaving 16 bases between them. The CDR3 region has the DNA TGTGCCATCAGTGACCCCGGGACGGGAAGGAATTCACCCCTCCACTTT. It yields the protein CAISDPGTGRNSPLHF.